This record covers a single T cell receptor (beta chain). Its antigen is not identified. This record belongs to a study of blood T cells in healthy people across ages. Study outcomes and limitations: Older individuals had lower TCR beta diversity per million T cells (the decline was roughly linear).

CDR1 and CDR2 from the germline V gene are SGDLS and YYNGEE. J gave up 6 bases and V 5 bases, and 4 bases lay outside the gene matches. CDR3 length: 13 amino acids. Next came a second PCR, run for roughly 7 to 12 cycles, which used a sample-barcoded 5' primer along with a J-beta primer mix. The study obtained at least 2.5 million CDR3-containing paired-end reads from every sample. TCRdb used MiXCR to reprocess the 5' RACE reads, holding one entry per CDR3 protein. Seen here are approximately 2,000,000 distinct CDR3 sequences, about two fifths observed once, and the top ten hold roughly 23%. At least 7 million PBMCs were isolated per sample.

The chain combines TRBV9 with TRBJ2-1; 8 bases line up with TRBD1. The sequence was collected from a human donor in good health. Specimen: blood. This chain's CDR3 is CASRSDRANEQFF. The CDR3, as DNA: TGTGCCAGCAGGTCGGACAGGGCCAATGAGCAGTTCTTC.